This T cell receptor beta chain is from a study of blood T cell repertoires in COVID-19. As for the study in general: Samples came from the United States, Italy and Spain, spanning acute and convalescent COVID-19. PBMCs, B-cell-depleted T cells, or T cells were the source of the cDNA or gDNA that made up the material.

In the original analysis: Amplified reference gene primers provided the basis for estimating nucleated cell counts. Libraries were prepared by immunoSEQ multiplex PCR; TCRdb keeps only in-frame clonotypes and omits some of them. V, J and clone size are those of that table, while D and trimming were read from the DNA. The sample lists under 300,000 clones, roughly 80% occurring once. There are 14 residues in the CDR3. The germline V gene has CDR1 KGHSH and CDR2 LQKENI. Trimming removed 3 bases at V and 4 bases at J, with 10 bases between. This clone has just one count. The chain links TRBV18 to TRBJ1-5; D is unclear. The sequenced material came from peripheral blood. The receptor comes from a woman in her sixties with active or convalescent COVID-19. In DNA, the CDR3 is TGTGCCAGCTCACCGGGAGTTGATAATCAGCCCCAGCATTTT. Amino acids: CASSPGVDNQPQHF.